This T cell receptor beta chain was recovered during a study of T-cell memory formation after mild COVID-19. TCRdb redid the calling of the 5' RACE reads with MiXCR, one entry per CDR3 protein. This sample has a few hundred thousand distinct CDR3 sequences; around 21% occur once, and the top ten carry approximately 12%. This CDR3 has 14 residues. CDR1 is SGHRS, CDR2 YFSETQ, per germline. V lost 6 bases to trimming and J lost 2 bases, with 12 bases between them. This clonotype was counted only a few times. Specimen: PBMCs or a T cell subset sorted from them (not recorded which). The chain employs TRBV5-1 and TRBJ2-1; D possibly matches TRBD1 or TRBD2 (6 bases each). The sequence was obtained from an adult woman who had mild COVID-19 (a few samples of this study predate the infection). Cell type and time point are not known. The CDR3 DNA reads as TGCGCCAGCAAGGAGGGGGAAACCTACAATGAGCAGTTCTTC. This sequence encodes CASKEGETYNEQFF.